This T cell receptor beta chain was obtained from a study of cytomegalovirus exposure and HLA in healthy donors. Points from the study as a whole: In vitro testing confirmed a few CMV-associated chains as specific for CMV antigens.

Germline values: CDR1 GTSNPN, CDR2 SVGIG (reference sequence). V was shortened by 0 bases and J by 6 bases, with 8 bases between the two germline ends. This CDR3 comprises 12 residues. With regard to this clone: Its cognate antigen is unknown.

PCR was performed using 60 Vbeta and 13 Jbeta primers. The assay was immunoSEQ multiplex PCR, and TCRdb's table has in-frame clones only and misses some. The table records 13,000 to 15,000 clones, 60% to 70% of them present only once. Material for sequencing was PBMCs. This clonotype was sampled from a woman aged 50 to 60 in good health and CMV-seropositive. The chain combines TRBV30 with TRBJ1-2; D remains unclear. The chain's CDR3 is CAWSVDSDGYTF. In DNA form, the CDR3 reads TGTGCCTGGAGTGTAGATAGCGATGGCTACACCTTC.